A single sample gave rise to the 3 T cell receptor beta chains below, sequenced in a study of OX40 agonist ivuxolimab in advanced cancers. Profiled with immunoSEQ multiplex PCR; TCRdb holds only in-frame clones, not every one. The data show around 53,000 clones, approximately 87% seen once. Specimen: CD4+ or CD8+ T cells sorted from blood, collected in a trial of the OX40 agonist ivuxolimab. The source of these receptors is an adult with an advanced solid tumor such as melanoma, head and neck, liver or kidney cancer.

The rearrangement uses TRBV9 and TRBJ2-2; D uncertain. With 0 bases removed from V and 7 bases from J, the gap between germline ends came to 7 bases. The CDR3 has 13 amino acids. Germline V gene lookup returns CDR1 SGDLS and CDR2 YYNGEE. CDR3 DNA sequence: TGTGCCAGCAGCGTAGGAGGAGTCGGGGAGCTGTTTTTT. Protein sequence: CASSVGGVGELFF.

The V gene is TRBV5-8, the J gene TRBJ1-1, with TRBD1 matching over 8 bases. The CDR3 covers 15 residues. V was pared by 4 bases and J by 5 bases, with 10 bases of the junction left unmatched. Germline V CDR1 and CDR2: SGHTS, YDEGEE. CDR3 protein: CASSGETGVDTEAFF. Here the CDR3 DNA reads TGTGCCAGCAGCGGTGAGACAGGGGTGGATACTGAAGCTTTCTTT.

The chain carries TRBV28 and TRBJ1-5; 7 positions match TRBD1. Germline lookup yields CDR1 MDHEN and CDR2 SYDVKM. The CDR3 loop spans 18 amino acids. V lost 5 bases, J lost 6 bases, and 19 bases stayed unmatched. The CDR3 nucleotides are TGTGCCAGCAGTACGGGGACAGAAGGGTTCTGGAGGGGTCAGCCCCAGCATTTT. Encoded protein: CASSTGTEGFWRGQPQHF. Full variable domain (outside the CDR3, taken from reference TRBV28 and TRBJ1-5): DVKVTQSSRYLVKRTGEKVFLECVQDMDHENMFWYRQDPGLGLRLIYFSYDVKMKEKGDIPEGYSVSREKKERFSLILESASTNQTSMYLCASSTGTEGFWRGQPQHFGDGTRLSIL.